This TCR beta chain was obtained from a study of liver allograft versus peripheral blood T cells. Background on the study: Comparative analysis was performed on T cell receptor repertoires from transplanted livers and from recipients' peripheral blood.

TCRdb re-analysed the reads in MiXCR, keeping a single row per CDR3 protein. The sample records about 14,000 distinct CDR3 sequences, approximately 20% being singletons. In its sample, this clonotype was seen many times. The junction and the germline gene differ at one end; a read error may be behind it. Germline-derived CDR1 and CDR2 are MNHEY and SVGAGI. The CDR3 runs to 15 residues. V is TRBV6-5 and J is TRBJ1-6, with D possibly matching TRBD1 (6 bases). The sequence was obtained from a human patient who had a liver transplant. The T cells may come from the graft donor. CDR3 nucleotides: TGTGCCAGCAGTAACTCTGGGGGGGGCAATTCACCCCTCCACTTT. It yields the protein CASSNSGGGNSPLHF.